The 18 T cell receptor beta chains reported below all come from one sample, sequenced in a study of cytomegalovirus exposure and HLA in healthy donors. This PCR relied on a set of 60 Vbeta primers and 13 Jbeta primers. Using immunoSEQ multiplex PCR, the repertoire was profiled, and TCRdb retains in-frame clones only, with some absent. The sample holds about 190,000 clones, about 85% seen once. Sequencing was performed on PBMCs. These receptors were taken from a man between 50 and 59 years old in good health and CMV-seronegative.

The chain employs TRBV6-1 and TRBJ1-1, with D possibly TRBD1 on 5 matching bases. Trimming took off 7 bases at V and 7 bases at J, with 16 bases between the two ends. The V gene's germline CDR1 is MNHNS and CDR2 SASEGT. The CDR3 is 13 amino acids. The CDR3 is CASTYVWGGEAFF. The CDR3 nucleotides read TGTGCCAGCACCTATGTATGGGGGGGTGAAGCTTTCTTT.

As concerns this clone: Germline and junction disagree at one end, which may indicate a read error. The chain employs TRBV7-7 and TRBJ2-5, with TRBD2 matching over 10 bases. The CDR3 is made up of 14 amino acids. Germline values: CDR1 SSHAT, CDR2 FNYEAQ (reference sequence). CDR3 nucleotides: TGTGCCAGCAGCGTAGCGGGGGGTAAAGAGACCCAGTACTTC. Translating it yields CASSVAGGKETQYF.

The chain joins TRBV2 to TRBJ2-2; 7 bases agree with TRBD1. CDR3 length equals 13 residues. Germline V gene sequence: CDR1 SNHLY, CDR2 FYNNEI. With 9 bases clipped from V and 5 bases from J, the junction kept 6 bases outside the gene matches. CDR3 sequence reads: CASDRALTGELFF. DNA of the CDR3: TGTGCCAGTGACAGGGCCCTGACCGGGGAGCTGTTTTTT.

This clone was counted a single time. This chain joins TRBV19 and TRBJ1-3; D perhaps matches TRBD1 (6 bases). Germline CDR1 and CDR2: LNHDA and SQIVND (reference sequence). Between the trimmed V and J ends, which lost 10 bases and 2 bases, there was a span of 15 bases. This CDR3 is built from 14 residues. The CDR3 DNA follows: TGTGCCACCGCTAACAGGGTGGCTGGAAACACCATATATTTT. Protein sequence: CATANRVAGNTIYF.

The V and J genes are TRBV10-2 and TRBJ2-2; D remains unclear. The germline CDR1 and CDR2 sequences are WSHSY and SAAADI. The V gene lost 10 bases and the J gene lost 8 bases, with 8 bases spanning the gap. This CDR3 is built from 10 residues. This chain's CDR3 is CATREGELFF. The CDR3 DNA sequence: TGCGCCACGCGAGAGGGGGAGCTGTTTTTT.

Remarks on this clone: The junction and the germline gene differ at one end; a read error may be behind it. The chain carries TRBV7-9 and TRBJ1-4, with D possibly being TRBD1 (5 bases). The CDR3 runs 15 residues. The germline V gene encodes CDR1 SEHNR and CDR2 FQNEAQ (reference sequence). CDR3 residues: CSSSSQGWRGEKLFF. The CDR3 DNA reads as TGTTCCAGCAGCTCCCAAGGGTGGAGGGGCGAAAAACTGTTTTTT.

This clone was counted a single time. The V gene is TRBV19, the J gene TRBJ1-2; no clear D gene. CDR3 length: 17 residues. The V gene lost 2 bases and the J gene lost 0 bases, with 16 bases spanning the gap. Germline-derived CDR1 and CDR2 are LNHDA and SQIVND (reference sequence). The CDR3 sequence is CASSISSGLGTNYGYTF. CDR3 nucleotides: TGTGCCAGTAGTATATCTTCAGGACTCGGAACTAACTATGGCTACACCTTC.

The chain recombines TRBV6-4 with TRBJ1-5; D is possibly TRBD1 (5 bases). Trimming removed 0 bases from V and 10 bases from J, with 13 bases in between. Germline values: CDR1 MRHNA, CDR2 SNTAGT. CDR3 length: 14 residues. CDR3 sequence (DNA): TGTGCCAGCAGTGACTCGAGTCTGGGGGGTCCCCAGCATTTT. It is translated as CASSDSSLGGPQHF.

The chain carries TRBV5-1 and TRBJ1-1; TRBD1 is a possible D gene (5 bases). V lost 1 base to trimming and J lost 1 base, with 11 bases between them. Germline V gene sequence: CDR1 SGHRS, CDR2 YFSETQ. The CDR3 extends over 15 amino acids. This CDR3 is CASSLSGLGNTEAFF. The DNA of the CDR3 is TGCGCCAGCAGCTTGTCAGGGTTGGGGAACACTGAAGCTTTCTTT.

The genes are TRBV5-1 and TRBJ2-1, with a possible D match to TRBD2 (5 bases). Germline lookup yields CDR1 SGHRS and CDR2 YFSETQ. V was clipped by 1 base and J by 5 bases, with 7 bases between them. The CDR3 extends over 13 amino acids. The DNA of the CDR3 is TGCGCCAGCAGCTTGTACGGGGACAATGAGCAGTTCTTC. Its translation is CASSLYGDNEQFF.

This clone was seen a single time. The chain combines TRBV10-3 with TRBJ2-5, with D perhaps matching TRBD1 (6 bases). The CDR3 spans 13 residues. Looked up from germline, CDR1 is ENHRY and CDR2 is SYGVKD. Between the trimmed V and J ends, which lost 6 bases and 3 bases, there was a span of 11 bases. The CDR3 here is CAIRYRVEETQYF. DNA of the CDR3: TGTGCCATCAGGTACAGGGTTGAAGAGACCCAGTACTTC.

The CDR3 sequence is CASSLWGGDTEAFF. Written as DNA, the CDR3 is TGTGCCAGCAGCTTATGGGGAGGGGATACTGAAGCTTTCTTT. The chain combines TRBV7-2 with TRBJ1-1, with a possible D match to TRBD1 (5 bases). This CDR3 is 14 amino acids long. CDR1 is SGHTA and CDR2 is FQGNSA in the germline V gene. The V end lost 2 bases, the J end lost 5 bases, and 12 bases lay between the germline ends.

This chain joins TRBV11-2 and TRBJ2-3, with TRBD2 as a possible D gene (6 bases). There are 13 residues in the CDR3. Trimming cost V 7 bases and J 7 bases, with 15 bases left between them. Germline V gives CDR1 SGHAT, CDR2 FQNNGV. The CDR3 here is CASIRRGINTQYF. CDR3 DNA sequence: TGTGCCAGCATTAGGAGGGGTATCAATACGCAGTATTTT.

The chain has TRBV21-1 and TRBJ1-6. TRBV21-1 is a known pseudogene. The CDR3 sequence is 16 residues long. As DNA, the CDR3 is TGTGCCAGCAGCAAAGAGTTTGAGGTGCGACCCTCACCCCTCCACTTT. Amino acid sequence: CASSKEFEVRPSPLHF.

The chain carries TRBV19 and TRBJ2-3, with unresolved D. Trimming cost V 9 bases and J 6 bases, with 10 bases left between them. The CDR3 consists of 11 residues. CDR1 LNHDA and CDR2 SQIVND come from the germline V gene (reference sequence). DNA of the CDR3: TGTGCCAGCAGAATCGGGGATACGCAGTATTTT. Its protein product is CASRIGDTQYF. Full variable domain (remainder filled in from reference TRBV19 and TRBJ2-3): DGGITQSPKYLFRKEGQNVTLSCEQNLNHDAMYWYRQDPGQGLRLIYYSQIVNDFQKGDIAEGYSVSREKKESFPLTVTSAQKNPTAFYLCASRIGDTQYFGPGTRLTVL.

The chain combines TRBV7-8 with TRBJ2-5; a possible D gene is TRBD2 (5 bases). CDR3 length: 15 residues. Trimming removed 0 bases at V and 5 bases at J, with 13 bases between. Per the germline V gene, CDR1 is SGHVS and CDR2 is FQNEAQ. The CDR3 here is CASSLAGRVGETQYF. DNA for the CDR3: TGTGCCAGCAGCTTAGCCGGGCGGGTAGGGGAGACCCAGTACTTC.

The chain has TRBV5-4 and TRBJ2-5, with D uncertain. Trimming stripped 0 bases from V and 4 bases from J, with 7 bases between. The CDR3 has 13 residues. Germline CDR1 reads SGHNT; CDR2 reads YYREEE (reference sequence). CDR3 sequence reads: CASSLAQIETQYF. For the CDR3, the DNA is TGTGCCAGCAGCTTGGCACAGATAGAGACCCAGTACTTC.

The V gene is TRBV6-1, the J gene TRBJ1-1; possible D gene TRBD1, 6 bases. The CDR3 runs 13 residues. Germline CDR1 MNHNS, CDR2 SASEGT. Trimming cost V 5 bases and J 7 bases, with 14 bases left between them. CDR3 amino acids: CASSLGGRNEAFF. The CDR3 nucleotides are TGTGCCAGCAGTCTCGGGGGGCGGAATGAAGCTTTCTTT.